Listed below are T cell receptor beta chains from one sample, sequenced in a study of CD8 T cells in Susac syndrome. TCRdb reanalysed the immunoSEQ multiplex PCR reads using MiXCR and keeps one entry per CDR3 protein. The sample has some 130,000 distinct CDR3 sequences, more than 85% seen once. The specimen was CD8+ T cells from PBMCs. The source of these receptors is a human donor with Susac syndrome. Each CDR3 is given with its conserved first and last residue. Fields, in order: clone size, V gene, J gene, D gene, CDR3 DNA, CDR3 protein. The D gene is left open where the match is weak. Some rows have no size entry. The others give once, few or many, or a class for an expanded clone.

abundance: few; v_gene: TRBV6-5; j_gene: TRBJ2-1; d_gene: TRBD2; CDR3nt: TGTGCCAGCAGTAGCGGGACCTACAATGAGCAGTTCTTC; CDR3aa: CASSSGTYNEQFF
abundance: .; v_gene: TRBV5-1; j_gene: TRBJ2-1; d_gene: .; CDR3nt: TGCGCCAGCAGCTTGAGACAAAACAATGAGCAGTTCTTC; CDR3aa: CASSLRQNNEQFF
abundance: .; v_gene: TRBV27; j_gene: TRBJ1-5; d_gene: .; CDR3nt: TGTGCCAGCAGTTTCGGTACAGACAATCAGCCCCAGCATTTT; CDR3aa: CASSFGTDNQPQHF
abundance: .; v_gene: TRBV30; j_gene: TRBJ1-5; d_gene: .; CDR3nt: TGTGCCTGGAGTCGACAGCCCCAGCATTTT; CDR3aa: CAWSRQPQHF
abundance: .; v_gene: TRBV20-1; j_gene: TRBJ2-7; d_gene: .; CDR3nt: TGCAGTGCTAGAGATCTGACACGGTCCTACGAGCAGTACTTC; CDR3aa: CSARDLTRSYEQYF
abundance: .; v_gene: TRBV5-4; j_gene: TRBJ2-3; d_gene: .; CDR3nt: TGTGCCAGCAGCTTAAGGGGCCAGGCGGCAGATACGCAGTATTTT; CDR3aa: CASSLRGQAADTQYF
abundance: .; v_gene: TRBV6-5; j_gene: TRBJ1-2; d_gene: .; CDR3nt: TGTGCCAGCGTTCCTTCAGGGGTTAACTATGGCTACACCTTC; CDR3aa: CASVPSGVNYGYTF
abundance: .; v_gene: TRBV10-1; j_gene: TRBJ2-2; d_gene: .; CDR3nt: TGCGCCAGCAGCACAACTAAAACCGGGGAGCTGTTTTTT; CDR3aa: CASSTTKTGELFF
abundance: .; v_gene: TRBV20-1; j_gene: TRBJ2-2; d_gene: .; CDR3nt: TGCAGTGCGGGAATGGTAGCCGGGGAGCTGTTTTTT; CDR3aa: CSAGMVAGELFF
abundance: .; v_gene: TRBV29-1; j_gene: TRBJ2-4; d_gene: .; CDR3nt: TGCAGCGTTGAGGCGGGGCTAGCCAAAAACATTCAGTACTTC; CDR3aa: CSVEAGLAKNIQYF
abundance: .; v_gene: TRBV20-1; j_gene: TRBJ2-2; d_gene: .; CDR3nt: TGCAGTGCTAGGACTCCCAACACCGGGGAGCTGTTTTTT; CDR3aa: CSARTPNTGELFF
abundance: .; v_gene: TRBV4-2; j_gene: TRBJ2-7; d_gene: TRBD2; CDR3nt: TGTGCCAGCAGTCACCCTTCGATCGGGAGGGACTTCTACGAGCAGTACTTC; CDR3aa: CASSHPSIGRDFYEQYF
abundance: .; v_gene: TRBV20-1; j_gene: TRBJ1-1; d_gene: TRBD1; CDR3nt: TGCAGTGCTAGAGGCCCCGAGAGGGGGCTAGCTGAAGCTTTCTTT; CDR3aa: CSARGPERGLAEAFF
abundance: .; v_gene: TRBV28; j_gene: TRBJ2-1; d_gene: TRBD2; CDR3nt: TGTGCCAGCAGTTTATCAGCGGGAGGGACCCTATCCGATGAGCAGTTCTTC; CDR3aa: CASSLSAGGTLSDEQFF
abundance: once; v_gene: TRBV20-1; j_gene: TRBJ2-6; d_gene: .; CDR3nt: TGCAGTGCCGCTGTATGGGGTTTAGGTGGGGCCAACGTCCTGACTTTC; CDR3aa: CSAAVWGLGGANVLTF
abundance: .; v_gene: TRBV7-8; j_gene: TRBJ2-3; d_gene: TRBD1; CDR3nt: TGTGCCAGCAGCTGGACAGGGACAGGGGATACGCAGTATTTT; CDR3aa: CASSWTGTGDTQYF
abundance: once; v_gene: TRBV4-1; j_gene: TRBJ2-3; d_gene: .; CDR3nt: TGCGCCAGCAGCCAAGAAGATAGAAGCACAGATACGCAGTATTTT; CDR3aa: CASSQEDRSTDTQYF
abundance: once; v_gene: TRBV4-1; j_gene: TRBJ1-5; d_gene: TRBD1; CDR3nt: TGCGCCAGCAGCCCCAACGGACAGGGAGGAACTAATCAGCCCCAGCATTTT; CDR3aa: CASSPNGQGGTNQPQHF
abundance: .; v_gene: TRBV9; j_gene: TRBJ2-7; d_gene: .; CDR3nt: TGTGCCAGCAGCGTTGGGGAATCCGCCTACGAGCAGTACTTC; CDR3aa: CASSVGESAYEQYF
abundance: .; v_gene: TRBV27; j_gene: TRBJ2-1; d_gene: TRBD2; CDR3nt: TGTGCCAGCAGTTTGCCAGCGGGGGGGTACAATGAGCAGTTCTTC; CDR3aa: CASSLPAGGYNEQFF
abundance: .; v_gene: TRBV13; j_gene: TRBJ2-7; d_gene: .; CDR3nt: TGTGCCAGCAGCTCCTCTTCGGGGGAGCAGTACTTC; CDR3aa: CASSSSSGEQYF
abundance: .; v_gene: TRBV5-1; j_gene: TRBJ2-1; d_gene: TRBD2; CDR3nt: TGCGCCAGTCAACTAGCGGGGTCCTACAATGAGCAGTTCTTC; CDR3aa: CASQLAGSYNEQFF
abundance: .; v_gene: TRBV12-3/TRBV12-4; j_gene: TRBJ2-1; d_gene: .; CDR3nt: TGTGCCAGCAGTTTTATCGCCCTGACAGCAGGCCTAGGAGACAATGAGCAGTTCTTC; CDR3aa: CASSFIALTAGLGDNEQFF
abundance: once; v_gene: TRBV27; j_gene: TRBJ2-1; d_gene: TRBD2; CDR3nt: TGTGCCAGCAGTTTACCATTCCCCGGGACTAGCGGGGGGAAAAGCTCCTACAATGAGCAGTTCTTC; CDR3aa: CASSLPFPGTSGGKSSYNEQFF
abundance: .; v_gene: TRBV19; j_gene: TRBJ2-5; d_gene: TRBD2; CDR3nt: TGTGCCAGTAGTATCGGGACTAGCGGGAGCCGGGTTCAGGAGACCCAGTACTTC; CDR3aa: CASSIGTSGSRVQETQYF
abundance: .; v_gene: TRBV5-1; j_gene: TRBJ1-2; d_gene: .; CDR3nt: TGCGCCAGCAGCTTGGAAGGGATTAAATATGGCTACACCTTC; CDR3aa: CASSLEGIKYGYTF
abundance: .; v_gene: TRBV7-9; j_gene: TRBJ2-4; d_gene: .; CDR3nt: TGTGCCAGCAGCCTAGAGGACAGTTTCAACATTCAGTACTTC; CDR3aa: CASSLEDSFNIQYF
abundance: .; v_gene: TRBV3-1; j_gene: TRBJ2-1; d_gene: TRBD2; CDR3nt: TGTGCCAGCAGCCAAGAGTTGCGGGAGGGCCCCTTTGAATACAATGAGCAGTTCTTC; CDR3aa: CASSQELREGPFEYNEQFF
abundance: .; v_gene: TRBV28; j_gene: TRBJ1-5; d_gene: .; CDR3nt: TGTGCCAGCAGTCAGCCTCAGGTGAATAGCAATCAGCCCCAGCATTTT; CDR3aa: CASSQPQVNSNQPQHF
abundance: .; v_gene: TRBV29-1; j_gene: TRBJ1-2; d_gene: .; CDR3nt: TGCAGCATTGAGGCACCTAATAACTATGGCTACACCTTC; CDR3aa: CSIEAPNNYGYTF
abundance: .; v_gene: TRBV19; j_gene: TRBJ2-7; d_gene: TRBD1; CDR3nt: TGTGCCAGCGGGACAGGGGAAGGCTACGAGCAGTACTTC; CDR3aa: CASGTGEGYEQYF
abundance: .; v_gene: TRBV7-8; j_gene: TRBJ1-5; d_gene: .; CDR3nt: TGTGCCAGCAGCCGGGGGGTAGTCGGTGGCAATCAGCCCCAGCATTTT; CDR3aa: CASSRGVVGGNQPQHF
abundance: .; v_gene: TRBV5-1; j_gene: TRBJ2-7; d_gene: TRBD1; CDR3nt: TGCGCCAGCAGTCGGACAGGGGAAACCTACGAGCAGTACTTC; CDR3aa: CASSRTGETYEQYF
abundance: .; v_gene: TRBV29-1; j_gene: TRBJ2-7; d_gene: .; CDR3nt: TGCAGCGTTGCGGAGGGGACCTACGAGCAGTACTTC; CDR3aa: CSVAEGTYEQYF
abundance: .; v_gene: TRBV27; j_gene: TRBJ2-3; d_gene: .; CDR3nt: TGTGCCAGCAGTTTATCCAGCAACACAGATACGCAGTATTTT; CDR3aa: CASSLSSNTDTQYF
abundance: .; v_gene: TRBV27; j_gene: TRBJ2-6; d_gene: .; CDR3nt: TGTGCCAGCAGTTCGGGTGGGGCCAACGTCCTGACTTTC; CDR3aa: CASSSGGANVLTF
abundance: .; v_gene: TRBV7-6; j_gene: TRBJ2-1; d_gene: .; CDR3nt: TGTGCCAGCAGCCCAGGGGCGGGCTACAATGAGCAGTTCTTC; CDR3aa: CASSPGAGYNEQFF
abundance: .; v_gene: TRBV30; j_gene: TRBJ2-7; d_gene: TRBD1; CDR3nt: TGTGCCAACGGACAGGGCATTGAGCAGTACTTC; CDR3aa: CANGQGIEQYF
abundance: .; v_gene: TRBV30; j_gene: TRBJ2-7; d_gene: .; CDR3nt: TGTGCCTGGAGTGTAATTGTCAAGGGGTTGTACGAGCAGTACTTC; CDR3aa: CAWSVIVKGLYEQYF
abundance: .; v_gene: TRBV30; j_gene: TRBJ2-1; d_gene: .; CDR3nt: TGTGCCTGCACCCCCCATTACAGGGTCTTTGATGAGCAGTTCTTC; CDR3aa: CACTPHYRVFDEQFF
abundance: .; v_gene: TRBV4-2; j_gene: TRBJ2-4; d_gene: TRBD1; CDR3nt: TGTGCCAGCAGCCTTGGGACAGGGGGCGCGGACATTCAGTACTTC; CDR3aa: CASSLGTGGADIQYF
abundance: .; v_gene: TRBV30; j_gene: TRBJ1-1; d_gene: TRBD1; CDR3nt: TGTGCCTGGAGTACAGGGGCCTCGAACACTGAAGCTTTCTTT; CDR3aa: CAWSTGASNTEAFF
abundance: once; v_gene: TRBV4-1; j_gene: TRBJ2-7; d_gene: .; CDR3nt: TGCGCCAGCAGCCAAGACGGAAACGAGCAGTACTTC; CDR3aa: CASSQDGNEQYF
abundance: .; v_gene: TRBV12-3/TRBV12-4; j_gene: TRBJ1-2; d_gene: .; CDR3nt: TGTGCCAGCAGCCGAACGGCGGGGGATGGCTACACCTTC; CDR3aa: CASSRTAGDGYTF
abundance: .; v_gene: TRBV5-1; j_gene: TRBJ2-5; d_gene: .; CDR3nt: TGCGCCAGCAGCCCGGAATCGGAGGACCAAGAGACCCAGTACTTC; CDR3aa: CASSPESEDQETQYF
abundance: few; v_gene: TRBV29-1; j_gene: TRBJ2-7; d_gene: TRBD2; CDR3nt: TGCAGCGTTGCTAGCGGGAGTGGCGACGAGCAGTACTTC; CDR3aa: CSVASGSGDEQYF
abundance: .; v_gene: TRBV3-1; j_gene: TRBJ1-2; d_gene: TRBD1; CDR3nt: TGTGCCAGCAGCCAAGTCACCCAGGGGGCCGGGGGCTACACCTTC; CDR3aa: CASSQVTQGAGGYTF
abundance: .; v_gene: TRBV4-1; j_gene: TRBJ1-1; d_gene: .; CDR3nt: TGCGCCAGCAGCCAAGACAAGACTGAAGCTTTCTTT; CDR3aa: CASSQDKTEAFF
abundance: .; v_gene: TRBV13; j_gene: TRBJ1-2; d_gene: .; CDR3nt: TGTGCCAGCAGCCCCAGCCGGGATGGCTATGGCTACACCTTC; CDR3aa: CASSPSRDGYGYTF
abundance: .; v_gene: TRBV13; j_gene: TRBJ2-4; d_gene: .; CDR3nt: TGTGCCAGCAGCGACACCTTAAACAGGGAACTAGCCAAAAACATTCAGTACTTC; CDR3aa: CASSDTLNRELAKNIQYF